The table lists the clone carrying this TCR beta chain with a few counts. The data belong to a study of cytomegalovirus exposure and HLA in healthy donors. J lost 2 bases, V lost 5 bases, and 5 bases had no gene match. Per germline, CDR1 LNHNV and CDR2 YYDKDF (reference sequence). The CDR3 totals 14 residues. PCR primers comprised 60 Vbeta and 13 Jbeta primers. Profiling relied on immunoSEQ multiplex PCR, and the TCRdb table lists in-frame clones only, not all of them. The sample has under 150,000 clones, 77% seen once; the top ten hold around 1.5%. Sequencing was carried out using PBMCs. This clonotype originated in a woman between 40 and 50 years old in good health and CMV-seronegative. This rearrangement joins TRBV15 to TRBJ2-5, with 7 bases lining up with TRBD1. CDR3 region: CATSPGQEQETQYF. In DNA, the CDR3 is TGTGCCACCAGCCCCGGACAGGAACAAGAGACCCAGTACTTC.